This T cell receptor (beta chain) is from a study of T cells in Graves' hyperthyroidism and ophthalmopathy. Study-level points and caveats: Patients with ophthalmopathy were separated from those with stable hyperthyroidism by a 13 V-J model. Blood shared most expanded thyroid clonotypes above 0.001.

The germline V gene encodes CDR1 SEHNR and CDR2 FQNEAQ (reference sequence). The CDR3 has 16 amino acids. V trimming: 3 bases; J trimming: 4 bases; junction bases outside the gene matches: 8. Exclusion of a patient resulted from uncontrolled infection, other autoimmune disease, pregnancy or lactation. Fresh peripheral blood, more than 8 ml of it, supplied the PBMCs. Details on this clonotype: The target antigen is unknown.

Using RNA transcripts as the source, TCR beta CDR3 regions were amplified. A set of HTBI primers served as the primers for a first-round RT-PCR of the TCR CDR3. TCRdb re-called the multiplex PCR reads through MiXCR, storing one row per CDR3 protein. The sample shows under 300,000 distinct CDR3 sequences, about 15% of them seen only once. The chain links TRBV7-9 to TRBJ1-3, with 8 bases lining up with TRBD1. The sequence derives from a woman aged 45-65 years with Graves' hyperthyroidism that later progressed to Graves' ophthalmopathy. Input material: blood. The CDR3, as DNA: TGTGCCAGCAGCTTGGAATTGACAGGGGTCGGAAACACCATATATTTT. It specifies CASSLELTGVGNTIYF.